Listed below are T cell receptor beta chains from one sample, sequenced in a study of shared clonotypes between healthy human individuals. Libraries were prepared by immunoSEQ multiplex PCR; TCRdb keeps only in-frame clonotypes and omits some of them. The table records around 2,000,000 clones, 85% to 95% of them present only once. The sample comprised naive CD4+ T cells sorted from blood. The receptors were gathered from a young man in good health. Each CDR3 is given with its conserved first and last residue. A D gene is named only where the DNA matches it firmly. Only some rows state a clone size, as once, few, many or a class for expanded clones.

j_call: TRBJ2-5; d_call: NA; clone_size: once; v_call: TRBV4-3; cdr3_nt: TGCGCCAGCAGCCAAGATTCAGGCCACGGGGAGACCCAGTACTTC; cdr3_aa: CASSQDSGHGETQYF
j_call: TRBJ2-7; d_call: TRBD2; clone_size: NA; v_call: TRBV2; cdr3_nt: TGTGCCAGCAGGTCGGGACTAGCGGGAGTGAGCGAGCAGTACTTC; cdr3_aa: CASRSGLAGVSEQYF
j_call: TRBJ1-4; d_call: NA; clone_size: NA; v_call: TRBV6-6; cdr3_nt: TGTGCCAGCAGCCTTCCGGGGGGACCTAATGAAAAACTGTTTTTT; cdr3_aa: CASSLPGGPNEKLFF
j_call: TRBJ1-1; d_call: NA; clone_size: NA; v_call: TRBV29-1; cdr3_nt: TGCAGCGTTGATCATCGGGGGCAGGACACTGAAGCTTTCTTT; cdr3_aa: CSVDHRGQDTEAFF
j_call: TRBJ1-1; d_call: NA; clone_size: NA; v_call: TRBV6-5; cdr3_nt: TGTGCCAGCGGGAGGGCCAACACTGAAGCTTTCTTT; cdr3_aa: CASGRANTEAFF
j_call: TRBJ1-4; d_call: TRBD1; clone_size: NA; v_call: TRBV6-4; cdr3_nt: TGTGCCAGCAGAGGACAGGAGAATGAAAAACTGTTTTTT; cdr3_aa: CASRGQENEKLFF
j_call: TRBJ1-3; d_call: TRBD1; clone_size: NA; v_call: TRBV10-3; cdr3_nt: TGTGCCATCAGGACAGGGGGCTCTGGAAACACCATATATTTT; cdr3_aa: CAIRTGGSGNTIYF
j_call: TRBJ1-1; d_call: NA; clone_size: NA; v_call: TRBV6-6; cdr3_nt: TGTGCCAGCGGTATCCAGGGAATTAGCACTGAAGCTTTCTTT; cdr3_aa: CASGIQGISTEAFF
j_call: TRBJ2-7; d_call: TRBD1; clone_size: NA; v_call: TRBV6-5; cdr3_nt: TGTGCCAGCGGCAGGGGACAGGGGCCCTACGAGCAGTACTTC; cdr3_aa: CASGRGQGPYEQYF
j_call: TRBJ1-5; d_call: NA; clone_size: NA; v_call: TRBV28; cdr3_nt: TGTGCCAGCAGTCCGGGACACAAAGGCAATCAGCCCCAGCATTTT; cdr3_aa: CASSPGHKGNQPQHF
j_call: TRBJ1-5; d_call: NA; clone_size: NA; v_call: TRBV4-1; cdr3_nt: TGCGCCAGCAGTCCCGACAGTGGAGGGAATCAGCCCCAGCATTTT; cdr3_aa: CASSPDSGGNQPQHF
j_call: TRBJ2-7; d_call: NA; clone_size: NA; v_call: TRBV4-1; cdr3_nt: TGCGCCAGCAGCCAATTGCCGGAGATGGGCGAGCAGTACTTC; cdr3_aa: CASSQLPEMGEQYF
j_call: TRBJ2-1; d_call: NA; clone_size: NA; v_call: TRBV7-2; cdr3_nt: TGTGCCAGCAGTATACCCCAAGAAGTGACGAGCGCGTTCTTC; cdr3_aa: CASSIPQEVTSAFF
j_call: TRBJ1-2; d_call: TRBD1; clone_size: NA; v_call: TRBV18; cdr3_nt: TGTGCCAGCTCACCTCTCCAGACAGGGAATGGCTACACCTTC; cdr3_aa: CASSPLQTGNGYTF
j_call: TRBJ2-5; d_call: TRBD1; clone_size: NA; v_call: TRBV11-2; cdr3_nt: TGTGCCAGCAGCTACGGGACAGGGGGGGGAGAGACCCAGTACTTC; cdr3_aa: CASSYGTGGGETQYF
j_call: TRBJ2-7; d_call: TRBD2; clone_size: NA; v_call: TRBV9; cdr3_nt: TGTGCCAGCAGCGTAGGGATAGCGGGAGTGGGCGAGCAGTACTTC; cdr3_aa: CASSVGIAGVGEQYF
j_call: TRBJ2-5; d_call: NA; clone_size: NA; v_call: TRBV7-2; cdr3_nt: TGTGCCAGCAGCCCTAGTTATCTGGCCACCCAGTACTTC; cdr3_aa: CASSPSYLATQYF
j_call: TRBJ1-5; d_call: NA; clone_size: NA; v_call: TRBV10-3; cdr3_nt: TGTGCCATCAGCCCAGTCAGGGGAAATCAGCCCCAGCATTTT; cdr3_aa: CAISPVRGNQPQHF
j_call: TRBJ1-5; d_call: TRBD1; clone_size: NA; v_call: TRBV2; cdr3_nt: TGTGCCAGCAGTGCCCCCGGACAGGGGGCAAATCAGCCCCAGCATTTT; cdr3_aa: CASSAPGQGANQPQHF
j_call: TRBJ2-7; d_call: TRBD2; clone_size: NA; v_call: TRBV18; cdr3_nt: TGTGCCAGCTCACCCGTGGGACTAGAGGTCGAGCAGTACTTC; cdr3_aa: CASSPVGLEVEQYF
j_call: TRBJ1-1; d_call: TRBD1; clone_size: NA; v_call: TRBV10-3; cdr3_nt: TGTGCCATCAGCGGACAGGGTGGGAACACTGAAGCTTTCTTT; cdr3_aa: CAISGQGGNTEAFF
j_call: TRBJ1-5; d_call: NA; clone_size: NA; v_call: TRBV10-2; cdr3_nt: TGCGCCAGCAGTGAGTCCACAGGGAGCAATCAGCCCCAGCATTTT; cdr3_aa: CASSESTGSNQPQHF
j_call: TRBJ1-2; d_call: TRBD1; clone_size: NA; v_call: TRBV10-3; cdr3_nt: TGTGCCATCAAGGGACAGGGGATTAACTATGGCTACACCTTC; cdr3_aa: CAIKGQGINYGYTF
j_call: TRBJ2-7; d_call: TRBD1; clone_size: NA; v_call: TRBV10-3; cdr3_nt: TGTGCCATCAGTGGGACCAGGGGGCGCGACGAGCAGTACTTC; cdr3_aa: CAISGTRGRDEQYF
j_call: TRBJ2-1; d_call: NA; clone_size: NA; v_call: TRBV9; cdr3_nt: TGTGCCAGCAGCGTAGGGTTAGGGCGGAGGGGCAATGAGCAGTTCTTC; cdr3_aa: CASSVGLGRRGNEQFF
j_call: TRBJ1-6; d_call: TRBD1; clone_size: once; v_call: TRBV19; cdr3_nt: TGTGCCAGTAGTATCGGGACAGGAAATTCACCCCTCCACTTT; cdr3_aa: CASSIGTGNSPLHF
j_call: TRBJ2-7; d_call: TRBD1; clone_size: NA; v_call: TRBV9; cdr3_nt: TGTGCCAGCAGCGTGGACAGGGGGTACCACGAGCAGTACTTC; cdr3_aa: CASSVDRGYHEQYF
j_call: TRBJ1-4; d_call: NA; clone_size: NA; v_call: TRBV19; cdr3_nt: TGTGCCAGTGCGAGACGGGAAAATGAAAAACTGTTTTTT; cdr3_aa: CASARRENEKLFF
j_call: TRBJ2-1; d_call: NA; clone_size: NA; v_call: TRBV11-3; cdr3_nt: TGTGCCAGCAGCTTAGATACCGGGTCGTCCTACAATGAGCAGTTCTTC; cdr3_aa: CASSLDTGSSYNEQFF
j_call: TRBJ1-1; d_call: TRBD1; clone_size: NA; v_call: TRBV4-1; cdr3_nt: TGCGCCAGCAGCCAAGATCGGACAGGGGGCATAATCTGGAACACTGAAGCTTTCTTT; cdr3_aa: CASSQDRTGGIIWNTEAFF
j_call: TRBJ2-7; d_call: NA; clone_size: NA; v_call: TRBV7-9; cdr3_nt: TGTGCCAGCAGCCGACCGTCGGCAGGGTACTACGAGCAGTACTTC; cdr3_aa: CASSRPSAGYYEQYF
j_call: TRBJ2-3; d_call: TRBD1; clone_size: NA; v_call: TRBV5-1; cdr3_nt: TGCGCCAGCAGCTTCGGACAGGAGGCAGATACGCAGTATTTT; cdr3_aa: CASSFGQEADTQYF